This passage covers 15 T cell receptor beta chains from one sample sequenced in a study of regulatory T cells in long-lasting Graves disease. Time point noted: persistent/refractory GD, antithyroid drugs over 5 years with positive TRAb. Isolated PBMC RNA provided the starting material for the TCR library. Construction of the TCR beta libraries employed iRepertoire HTBI primers in conjunction with Arm-PCR of CDR3 regions. TCRdb reprocessed the multiplex PCR reads via MiXCR and lists one record per CDR3 protein. The repertoire consists of some 300,000 distinct CDR3 sequences, with roughly 21% occurring once and the leading ten covering 56%. Sequenced material: peripheral blood mononuclear cells (PBMCs), taken when the disease was refractory, from a patient treated with antithyroid drugs. The receptor set was obtained from a female donor with Graves disease.

The table lists this clonotype with many counts. The chain employs TRBV12-3 or TRBV12-4 and TRBJ1-5, with 7 bases identical to TRBD1. The CDR3 totals 16 residues. With V trimmed by 4 bases and J by 1 base, 7 bases remained unmatched. Written as DNA, the CDR3 is TGTGCCAGCAGTTCCCAGGGACAGATAAGCAATCAGCCCCAGCATTTT. Translating gives CASSSQGQISNQPQHF.

The genes are TRBV28 and TRBJ2-7; D remains unclear. CDR1 and CDR2 (germline): MDHEN, SYDVKM. The CDR3 length is 17 residues. Trimming took 7 bases from V and 1 from J, leaving 23 bases between them. In DNA, the CDR3 is TGTGCCAGCACCCTCCTCGCAACCGGGTCGAAATCCTACGAGCAGTACTTC. Residues: CASTLLATGSKSYEQYF.

V is TRBV7-9 and J is TRBJ1-2; no reliable D call. Germline CDR1 and CDR2: SEHNR and FQNEAQ (reference sequence). This CDR3 has 13 amino acids. V gave up 1 base and J gave up 7 bases, with 10 bases separating them. The CDR3 loop reads CASSLVERAGYTF. For the CDR3, the DNA is TGTGCCAGCAGCTTAGTTGAGAGGGCTGGCTACACCTTC.

The gene calls are TRBV7-2 and TRBJ1-2; possibly TRBD1 for D (5 bases). CDR3 length: 13 amino acids. V lost 1 base and J 6 bases, leaving 9 bases between the germline ends. Looked up from germline, CDR1 is SGHTA and CDR2 is FQGNSA. Here the CDR3 reads CASSLVGGDGYTF. CDR3 DNA sequence: TGTGCCAGCAGCTTAGTGGGGGGAGATGGCTACACCTTC. Variable domain in full (rest from reference TRBV7-2 and TRBJ1-2): GAGVSQSPSNKVTEKGKDVELRCDPISGHTALYWYRQSLGQGLEFLIYFQGNSAPDKSGLPSDRFSAERTGGSVSTLTIQRTQQEDSAVYLCASSLVGGDGYTFGSGTRLTVV.

This clonotype was counted once. A read error is possible here, since a much larger clone lies one base away. V and J are TRBV7-9 and TRBJ1-1; D gene uncertain. CDR3 length equals 13 residues. CDR1 is SEHNR and CDR2 is FQNEAQ in the germline V gene (reference sequence). V was shortened by 1 base and J by 7 bases, with 10 bases between the two germline ends. The CDR3 nucleotides read TGTGCCAGCAGCTTAGTCCCCGCAGATGAAGCTTTCTTT. As protein: CASSLVPADEAFF.

Regarding this clonotype: A junction boundary mismatches the germline segment, possibly from a read error. The chain uses TRBV5-6 and TRBJ2-2; D perhaps matches TRBD1 (5 bases). Germline CDR1 SGHDT, CDR2 YYEEEE. The CDR3 loop spans 16 amino acids. CDR3 DNA: TGTGCCTGCAGCTTGACAGTAGGGGCTAACACCGGGGAGCTGTTTTTT. It codes for CACSLTVGANTGELFF.

There are many counts of this clonotype. V and J are TRBV7-2 and TRBJ2-7, with D unclear. The CDR3 has 11 residues. From germline, CDR1 is SGHTA and CDR2 FQGNSA. V gave up 4 bases and J gave up 4 bases, with 5 bases separating them. CDR3 sequence: CASSSTYEQYF. The CDR3 nucleotides are TGTGCCAGCAGCTCCACTTACGAGCAGTACTTC.

The chain recombines TRBV25-1 with TRBJ2-7; TRBD2 matches 7 bases. Germline V gene sequence: CDR1 MGHDK, CDR2 SYGVNS. This CDR3 contains 15 residues. V was clipped by 5 bases and J by 0 bases; unmatched bases: 7. CDR3 sequence: CASSPAGELSYEQYF. CDR3 nucleotide sequence: TGTGCCAGCAGTCCGGCGGGAGAACTCTCCTACGAGCAGTACTTC.

The V and J genes are TRBV3-1 and TRBJ2-2; TRBD2 might be the D (6 bases). The CDR3 is 14 amino acids. Germline CDR1 LGHDT, CDR2 YNNKEL (reference sequence). V was shortened by 4 bases and J by 4 bases, with 10 bases between the two germline ends. This CDR3 reads CASSRVGGTGELFF. CDR3 bases: TGTGCCAGCAGCCGGGTGGGAGGCACCGGGGAGCTGTTTTTT.

This clonotype was observed many times. The chain uses TRBV3-1 and TRBJ2-7, with D unclear. Germline-derived CDR1 and CDR2 are LGHDT and YNNKEL (reference sequence). CDR3 size: 12 residues. Trimming cost V 0 bases and J 5 bases, with 5 bases left between them. CDR3 residues: CASSQDSDEQYF. DNA for the CDR3: TGTGCCAGCAGCCAAGATAGTGACGAGCAGTACTTC.

CDR3 sequence reads: CATSRELGVNTEAFF. The CDR3 nucleotides read TGTGCCACCAGCAGAGAATTAGGGGTAAACACTGAAGCTTTCTTT. The chain joins TRBV15 to TRBJ1-1; perhaps TRBD1 as D (5 bases). The CDR3 sequence is 15 residues long. Deletions cut 0 bases from V and 2 bases from J, with 10 bases between. CDR1 is LNHNV and CDR2 is YYDKDF in the germline V gene (reference sequence).

With regard to this clonotype: Being one base from a much bigger clone, this may be a read error. Since the CDR3 does not end with the conserved phenylalanine or tryptophan, this likely comes from a read error. J is TRBJ1-2 and V is TRBV28, with 8 bases identical to TRBD1. Unmatched junction bases numbered 9, after V lost 5 bases and J lost 7 bases. The CDR3 runs 14 residues. Germline CDR1 MDHEN, CDR2 SYDVKM. DNA of the CDR3: TGTGCCAGCAGTGCCGTGCAGGGGGCTGGTGGCTACACCCTC. It yields the protein CASSAVQGAGGYTL.

This clonotype has only a few counts. The V call is TRBV7-2, the J call TRBJ1-5; D uncertain. The CDR3 spans 15 residues. Germline V gene lookup returns CDR1 SGHTA and CDR2 FQGNSA. Trimming pared 1 base from V and 0 bases from J, leaving 7 bases between. The CDR3 nucleotides read TGTGCCAGCAGCTTAGAGGCAGATAGCAATCAGCCCCAGCATTTT. This sequence encodes CASSLEADSNQPQHF.

This clonotype appeared many times. The rearrangement uses TRBV5-5 and TRBJ2-7; the match to TRBD2 covers 7 bases. V lost 4 bases, J lost 4 bases, and 8 bases stayed unmatched. Germline V gene data show CDR1 as SGHKS and CDR2 as YYEKEE (reference sequence). This CDR3 is 14 amino acids long. The CDR3 region has the DNA TGTGCCAGCAGCCTGGGACTACCTCCATACGAGCAGTACTTC. This sequence encodes CASSLGLPPYEQYF. The full variable domain, completed using reference TRBV5-5 and TRBJ2-7, is DAGVTQSPTHLIKTRGQQVTLRCSPISGHKSVSWYQQVLGQGPQFIFQYYEKEERGRGNFPDRFSARQFPNYSSELNVNALLLGDSALYLCASSLGLPPYEQYFGPGTRLTVT.

Comments on this clonotype: Being one base from a much bigger clone, this may be a read error. V gene TRBV6-2 or TRBV6-3 combines with J gene TRBJ2-7, with no clear D. The length of the CDR3 is 11 residues. CDR1 and CDR2 from the germline V gene are MNHEY and SVGEGT. Trimming cost V 5 bases and J 3 bases, with 5 bases left between them. The CDR3 region is CASSTVYEQYF. DNA of the CDR3: TGTGCCAGCAGTACCGTCTACGAGCAGTACTTC.